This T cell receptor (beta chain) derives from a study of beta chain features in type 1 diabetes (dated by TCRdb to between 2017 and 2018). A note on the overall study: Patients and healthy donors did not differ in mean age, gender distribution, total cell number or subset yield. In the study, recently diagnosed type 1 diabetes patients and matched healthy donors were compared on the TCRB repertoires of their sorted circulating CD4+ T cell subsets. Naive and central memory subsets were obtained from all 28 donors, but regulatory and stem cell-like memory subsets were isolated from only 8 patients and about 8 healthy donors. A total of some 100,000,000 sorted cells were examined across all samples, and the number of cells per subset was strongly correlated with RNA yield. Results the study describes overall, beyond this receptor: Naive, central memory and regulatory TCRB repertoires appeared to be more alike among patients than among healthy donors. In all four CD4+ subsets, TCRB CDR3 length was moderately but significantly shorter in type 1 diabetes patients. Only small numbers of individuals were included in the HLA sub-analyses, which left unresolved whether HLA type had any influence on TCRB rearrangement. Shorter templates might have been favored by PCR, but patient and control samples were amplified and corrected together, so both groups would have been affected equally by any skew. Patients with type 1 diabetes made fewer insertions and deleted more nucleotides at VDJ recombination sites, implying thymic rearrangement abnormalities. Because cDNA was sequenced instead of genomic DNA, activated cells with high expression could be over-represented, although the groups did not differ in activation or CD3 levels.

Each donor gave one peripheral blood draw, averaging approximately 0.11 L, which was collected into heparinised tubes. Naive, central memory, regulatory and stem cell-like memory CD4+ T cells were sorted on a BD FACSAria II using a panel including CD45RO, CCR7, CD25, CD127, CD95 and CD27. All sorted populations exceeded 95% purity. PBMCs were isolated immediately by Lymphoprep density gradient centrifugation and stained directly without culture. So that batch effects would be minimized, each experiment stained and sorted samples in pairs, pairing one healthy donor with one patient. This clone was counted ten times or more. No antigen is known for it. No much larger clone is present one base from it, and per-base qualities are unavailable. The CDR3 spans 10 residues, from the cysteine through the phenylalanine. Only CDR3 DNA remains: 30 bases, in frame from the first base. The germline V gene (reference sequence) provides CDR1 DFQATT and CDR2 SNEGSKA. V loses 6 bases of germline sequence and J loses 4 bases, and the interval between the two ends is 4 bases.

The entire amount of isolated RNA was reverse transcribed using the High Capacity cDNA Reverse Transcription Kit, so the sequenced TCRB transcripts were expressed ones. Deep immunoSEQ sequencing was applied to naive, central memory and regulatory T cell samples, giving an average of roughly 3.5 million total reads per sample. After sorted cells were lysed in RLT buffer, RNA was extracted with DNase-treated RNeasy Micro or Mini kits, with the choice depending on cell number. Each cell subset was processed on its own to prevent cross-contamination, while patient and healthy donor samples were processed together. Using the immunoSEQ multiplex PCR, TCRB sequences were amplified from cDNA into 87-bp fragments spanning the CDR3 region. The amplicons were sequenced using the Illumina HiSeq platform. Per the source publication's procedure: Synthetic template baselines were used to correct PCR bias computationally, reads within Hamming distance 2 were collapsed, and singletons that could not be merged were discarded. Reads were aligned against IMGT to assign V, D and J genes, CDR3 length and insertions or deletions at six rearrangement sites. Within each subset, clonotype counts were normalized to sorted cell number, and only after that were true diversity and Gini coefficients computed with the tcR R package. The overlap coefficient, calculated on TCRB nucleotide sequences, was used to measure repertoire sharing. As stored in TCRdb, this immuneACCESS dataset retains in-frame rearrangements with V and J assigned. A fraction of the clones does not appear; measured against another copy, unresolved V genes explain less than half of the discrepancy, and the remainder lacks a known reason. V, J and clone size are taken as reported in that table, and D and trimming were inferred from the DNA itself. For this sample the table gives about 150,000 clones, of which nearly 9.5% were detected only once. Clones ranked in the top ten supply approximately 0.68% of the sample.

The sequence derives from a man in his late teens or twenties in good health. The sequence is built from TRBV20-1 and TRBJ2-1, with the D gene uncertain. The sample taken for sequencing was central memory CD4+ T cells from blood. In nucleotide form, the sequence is TGCAGTGCCGGGTACAATGAGCAGTTCTTC. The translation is CSAGYNEQFF.